Below, one TCR beta chain is given with its context. The sample is drawn from a study of shared clonotypes between healthy human individuals. V shed 7 bases and J 4 bases; nucleotides not matched to a gene: 4. Germline CDR1 and CDR2: MNHNS and SASEGT. The CDR3 length is 15 residues. Sequenced by immunoSEQ multiplex PCR; TCRdb stores in-frame clones only, minus some. The table lists some 2.3 million clones, over 85% of them singletons, with about 0.41% in the top ten. The specimen was naive CD4+ T cells from PBMCs. Specified subset: CD45RA+ positively selected. The chain employs TRBV6-1 and TRBJ2-7, with TRBD2 matching over 16 bases. The receptor comes from a man younger than 35 in good health. Some clones in this sample may be carry-over from other donors' samples. The CDR3 loop reads CASTRGLAGGYEQYF. The CDR3 bases are TGTGCCAGCACTCGGGGACTAGCGGGAGGGTACGAGCAGTACTTC.